This TCR beta chain is drawn from a study of shared clonotypes between healthy human individuals. The study's findings and limits: The four-donor shared clonotypes exceeded non-shared clonotypes in generation probability, with non-shared ones scoring lower.

Method: immunoSEQ multiplex PCR; TCRdb's copy keeps in-frame clones and lacks some. The sample contains some 660,000 clones, around 73% of which appear only once. On this clone itself: Its antigen is not identified.

The clonotype originates from a woman in her 30s in good health. Input material: memory CD4+ T cells sorted from blood. Subset of the sample: CD45RA-negative fraction.

CDR3 in amino acids: CAISERLAGVYEQYF. CDR3 DNA: TGTGCCATCAGTGAAAGACTAGCGGGAGTCTACGAGCAGTACTTC. J is TRBJ2-5 and V is TRBV10-3; 12 bases match TRBD2. TRBJ2-7 explains the end of the DNA better; the J call may be wrong. Germline CDR1 and CDR2: ENHRY and SYGVKD. This CDR3 is built from 15 residues.